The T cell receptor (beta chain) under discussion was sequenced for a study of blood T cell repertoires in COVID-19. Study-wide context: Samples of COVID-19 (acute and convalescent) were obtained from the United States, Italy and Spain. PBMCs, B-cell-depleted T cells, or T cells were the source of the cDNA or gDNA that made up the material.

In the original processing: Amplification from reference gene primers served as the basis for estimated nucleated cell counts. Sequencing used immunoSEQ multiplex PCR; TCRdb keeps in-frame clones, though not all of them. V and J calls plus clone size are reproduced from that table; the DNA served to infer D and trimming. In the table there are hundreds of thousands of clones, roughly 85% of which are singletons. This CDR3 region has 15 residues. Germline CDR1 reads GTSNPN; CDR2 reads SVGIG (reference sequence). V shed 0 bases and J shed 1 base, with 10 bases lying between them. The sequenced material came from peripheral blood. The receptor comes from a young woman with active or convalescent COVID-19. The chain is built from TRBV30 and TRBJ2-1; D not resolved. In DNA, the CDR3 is TGTGCCTGGAGTGTACTCGGCGGATCCTACAATGAGCAGTTCTTC. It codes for CAWSVLGGSYNEQFF.